The rows below give T cell receptor beta chains drawn from one sample of a study of response to subunit inactivated influenza vaccine. TCRdb independently ran MiXCR on the RT-PCR reads; one entry per CDR3 protein. This sample has around 790,000 distinct CDR3 sequences, with approximately 22% found just once. The source material was PBMCs from blood, sampled around 5 days after vaccination. These receptor sequences come from a man aged 50 to 59 who received an inactivated influenza vaccine. Each CDR3 is given without its conserved first and last residue. Fields, in order: J gene, V gene, clone size, CDR3 protein. The size entry is marked missing in some rows and otherwise reads once, few, many or a size class.

>TRBJ1-4|TRBV2|few
ASSGTRHYNEKLF
>TRBJ2-2|TRBV4-3|many
ASSQGAGGNTGELF
>TRBJ2-2|TRBV4-1|.
ASSQVGSPTGELF
>TRBJ1-6|TRBV4-3|few
ASSQDLYNSPLH
>TRBJ2-7|TRBV7-9|.
ASTTGEYEQY
>TRBJ2-5|TRBV7-2|.
ASSSKTSGGLGTQY
>TRBJ2-7|TRBV7-9|few
ASSIDRGYEQY
>TRBJ2-2|TRBV6-1|.
ASSPGTGVNTGELF
>TRBJ1-5|TRBV4-2|.
ASSQGGDSGTNQPQH
>TRBJ2-2|TRBV21-1|.
ASSNWTGHRANTGELF
>TRBJ2-3|TRBV7-6|few
ASSQIPGTSGSGKDTQY